The present entry profiles one TCR beta chain with its context. Its specificity is unknown. V gave up 0 bases and J gave up 0 bases, with 13 bases separating them. The CDR3 sequence is 16 residues long. Germline values: CDR1 SGHRS, CDR2 YFSETQ. This record belongs to a study of post-analysis software for immune sequencing data. Background on the study: Patients with relapsing-remitting, secondary progressive and progressive-relapsing multiple sclerosis courses were all represented. Study observations and caveats: The study found significantly lower normalized Chao1 diversity in multiple sclerosis patients than in controls.

Unique molecular identifiers were carried by the TCR beta cDNA libraries. One entry per CDR3 protein, called by TCRdb with MiXCR from the PCR reads. The profile shows about 160,000 distinct CDR3 sequences, 35% to 40% of them singletons. This TCR came from a girl under 18 with multiple sclerosis. The rearrangement joins TRBV5-1 to TRBJ2-7; weak D call: TRBD2 (5 bases). This specimen was blood, taken after autologous hematopoietic stem cell transplantation. The CDR3 protein is CASSLAGLAVSYEQYF. Here the CDR3 DNA reads TGCGCCAGCAGCTTGGCCGGACTGGCGGTCTCCTACGAGCAGTACTTC. The full variable domain, its missing parts supplied by reference TRBV5-1 and TRBJ2-7, is KAGVTQTPRYLIKTRGQQVTLSCSPISGHRSVSWYQQTPGQGLQFLFEYFSETQRNKGNFPGRFSGRQFSNSRSEMNVSTLELGDSALYLCASSLAGLAVSYEQYFGPGTRLTVT.